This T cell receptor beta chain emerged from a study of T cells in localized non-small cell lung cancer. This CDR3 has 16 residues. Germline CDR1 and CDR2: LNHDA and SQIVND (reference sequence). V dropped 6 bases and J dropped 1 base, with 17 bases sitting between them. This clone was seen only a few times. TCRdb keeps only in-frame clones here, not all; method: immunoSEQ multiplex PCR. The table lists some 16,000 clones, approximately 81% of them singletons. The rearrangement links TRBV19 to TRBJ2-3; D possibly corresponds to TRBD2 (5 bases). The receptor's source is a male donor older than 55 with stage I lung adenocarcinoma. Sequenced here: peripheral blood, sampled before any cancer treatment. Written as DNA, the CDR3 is TGTGCCAGTAGGAGCCATGCGAGAGCGGGCACAGATACGCAGTATTTT. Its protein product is CASRSHARAGTDTQYF.